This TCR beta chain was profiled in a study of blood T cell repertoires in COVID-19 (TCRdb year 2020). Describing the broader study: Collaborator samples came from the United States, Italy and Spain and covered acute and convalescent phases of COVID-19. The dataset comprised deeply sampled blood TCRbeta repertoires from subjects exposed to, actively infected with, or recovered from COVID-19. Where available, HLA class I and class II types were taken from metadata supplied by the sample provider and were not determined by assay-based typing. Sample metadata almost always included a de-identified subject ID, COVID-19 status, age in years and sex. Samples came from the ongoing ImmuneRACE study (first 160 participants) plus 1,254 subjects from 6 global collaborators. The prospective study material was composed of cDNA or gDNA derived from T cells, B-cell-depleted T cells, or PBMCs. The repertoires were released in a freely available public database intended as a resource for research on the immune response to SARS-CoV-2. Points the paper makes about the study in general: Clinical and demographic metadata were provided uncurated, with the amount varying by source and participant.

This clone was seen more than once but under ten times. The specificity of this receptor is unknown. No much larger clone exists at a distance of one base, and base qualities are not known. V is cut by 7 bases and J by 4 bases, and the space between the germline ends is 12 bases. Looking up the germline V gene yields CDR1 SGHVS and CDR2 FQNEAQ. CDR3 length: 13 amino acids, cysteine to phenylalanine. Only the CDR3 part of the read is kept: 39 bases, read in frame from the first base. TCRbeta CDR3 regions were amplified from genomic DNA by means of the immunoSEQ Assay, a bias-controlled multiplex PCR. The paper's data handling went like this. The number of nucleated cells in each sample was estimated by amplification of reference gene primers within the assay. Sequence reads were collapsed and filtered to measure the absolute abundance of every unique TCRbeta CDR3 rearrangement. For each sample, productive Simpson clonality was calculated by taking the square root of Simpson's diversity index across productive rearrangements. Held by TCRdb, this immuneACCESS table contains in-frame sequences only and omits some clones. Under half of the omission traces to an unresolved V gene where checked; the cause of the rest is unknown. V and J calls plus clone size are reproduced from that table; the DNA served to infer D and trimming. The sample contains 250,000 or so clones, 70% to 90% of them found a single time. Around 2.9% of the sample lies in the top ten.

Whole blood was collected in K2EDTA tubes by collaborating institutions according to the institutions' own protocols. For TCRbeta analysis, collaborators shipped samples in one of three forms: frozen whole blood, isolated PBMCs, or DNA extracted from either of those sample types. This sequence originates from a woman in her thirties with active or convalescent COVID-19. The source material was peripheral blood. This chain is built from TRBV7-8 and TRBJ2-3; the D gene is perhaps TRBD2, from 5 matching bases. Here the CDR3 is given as CASTSRAADTQYF. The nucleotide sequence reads TGTGCCAGCACCTCGCGGGCCGCAGATACGCAGTATTTT.